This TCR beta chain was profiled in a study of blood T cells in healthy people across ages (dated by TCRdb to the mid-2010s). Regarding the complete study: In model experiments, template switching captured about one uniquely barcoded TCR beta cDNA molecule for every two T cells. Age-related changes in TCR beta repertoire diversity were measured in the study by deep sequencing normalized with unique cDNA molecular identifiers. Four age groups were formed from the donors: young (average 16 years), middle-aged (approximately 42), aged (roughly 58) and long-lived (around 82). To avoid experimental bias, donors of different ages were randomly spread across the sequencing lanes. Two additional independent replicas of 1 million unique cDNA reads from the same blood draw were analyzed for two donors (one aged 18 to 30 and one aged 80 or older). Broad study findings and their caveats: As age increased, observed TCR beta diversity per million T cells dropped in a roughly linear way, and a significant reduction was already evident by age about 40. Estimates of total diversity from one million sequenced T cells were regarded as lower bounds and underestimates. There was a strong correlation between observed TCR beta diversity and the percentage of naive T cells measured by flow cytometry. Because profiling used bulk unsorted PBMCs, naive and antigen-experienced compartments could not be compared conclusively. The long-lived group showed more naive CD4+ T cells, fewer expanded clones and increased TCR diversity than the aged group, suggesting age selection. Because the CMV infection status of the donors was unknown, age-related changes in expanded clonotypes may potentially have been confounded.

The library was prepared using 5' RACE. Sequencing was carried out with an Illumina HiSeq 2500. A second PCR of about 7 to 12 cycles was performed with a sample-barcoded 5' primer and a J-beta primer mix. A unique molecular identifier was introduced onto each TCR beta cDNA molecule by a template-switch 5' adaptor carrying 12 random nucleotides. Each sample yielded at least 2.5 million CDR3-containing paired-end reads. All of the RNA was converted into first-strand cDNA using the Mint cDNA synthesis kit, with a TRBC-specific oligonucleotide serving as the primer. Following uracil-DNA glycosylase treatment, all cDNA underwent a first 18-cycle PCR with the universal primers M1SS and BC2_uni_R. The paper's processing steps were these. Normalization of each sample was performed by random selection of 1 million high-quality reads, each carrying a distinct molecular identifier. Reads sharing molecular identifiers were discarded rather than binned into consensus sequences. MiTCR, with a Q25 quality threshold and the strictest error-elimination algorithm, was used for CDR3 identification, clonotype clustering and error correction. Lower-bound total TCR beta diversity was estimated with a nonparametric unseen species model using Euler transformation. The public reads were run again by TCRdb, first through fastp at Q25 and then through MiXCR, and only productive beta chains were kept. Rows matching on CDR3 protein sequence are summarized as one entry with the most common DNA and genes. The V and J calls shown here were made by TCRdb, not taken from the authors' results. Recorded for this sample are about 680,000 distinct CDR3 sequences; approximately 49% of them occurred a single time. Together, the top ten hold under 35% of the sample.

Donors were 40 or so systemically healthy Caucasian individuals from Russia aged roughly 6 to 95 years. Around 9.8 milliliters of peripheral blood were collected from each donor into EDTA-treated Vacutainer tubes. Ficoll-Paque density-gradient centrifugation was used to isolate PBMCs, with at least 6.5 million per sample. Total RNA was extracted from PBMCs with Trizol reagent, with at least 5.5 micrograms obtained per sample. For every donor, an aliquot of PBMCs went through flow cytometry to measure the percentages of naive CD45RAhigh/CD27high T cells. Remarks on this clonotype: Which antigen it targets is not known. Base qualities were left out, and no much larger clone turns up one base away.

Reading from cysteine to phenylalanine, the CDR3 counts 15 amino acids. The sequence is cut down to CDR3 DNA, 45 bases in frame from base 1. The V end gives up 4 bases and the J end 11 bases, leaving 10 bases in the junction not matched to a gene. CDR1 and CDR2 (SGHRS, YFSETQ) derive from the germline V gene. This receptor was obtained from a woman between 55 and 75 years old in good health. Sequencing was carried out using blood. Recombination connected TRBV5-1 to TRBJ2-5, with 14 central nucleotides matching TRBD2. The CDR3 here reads CASSEGLAGVQEQYF. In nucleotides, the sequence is TGCGCCAGCAGCGAGGGACTAGCGGGGGTTCAGGAGCAGTACTTC.